The clone carrying this TCR beta chain was found once. The antigen is not known. The data were obtained in a study of PD-1 blockade in mismatch repair-deficient tumors. Looking at the study overall: Patients had about 13 mismatch repair-deficient cancer types and were previously treated and progressing.

Study-wide results and limits: Tumor-resident clones, often undetectable pretreatment in blood, expanded then contracted after pembrolizumab.

A few pembrolizumab responders had their TCRs sequenced. Produced via immunoSEQ multiplex PCR; TCRdb's table is partial and in-frame only. There are 56,000 or so clones in the sample; roughly 80% occur only once, and roughly 8.8% lies in the top ten. The material sequenced was peripheral blood, taken more than 19 weeks after starting pembrolizumab. This sequence was found in an adult with mismatch repair-deficient cancer.

The CDR3 DNA is TGTGCCAGTGCGTTAGCGGGAGTGGGGGAGACCCAGTACTTC. Encoded protein: CASALAGVGETQYF. V and J are TRBV19 and TRBJ2-5; 9 bases agree with TRBD2. The CDR3 runs 14 residues. V shed 8 bases, J shed 5 bases, and the junction held 9 bases outside the gene matches. Per the germline V gene, CDR1 is LNHDA and CDR2 is SQIVND (reference sequence). The full variable domain, rest sourced from reference TRBV19 and TRBJ2-5, is DGGITQSPKYLFRKEGQNVTLSCEQNLNHDAMYWYRQDPGQGLRLIYYSQIVNDFQKGDIAEGYSVSREKKESFPLTVTSAQKNPTAFYLCASALAGVGETQYFGPGTRLLVL.